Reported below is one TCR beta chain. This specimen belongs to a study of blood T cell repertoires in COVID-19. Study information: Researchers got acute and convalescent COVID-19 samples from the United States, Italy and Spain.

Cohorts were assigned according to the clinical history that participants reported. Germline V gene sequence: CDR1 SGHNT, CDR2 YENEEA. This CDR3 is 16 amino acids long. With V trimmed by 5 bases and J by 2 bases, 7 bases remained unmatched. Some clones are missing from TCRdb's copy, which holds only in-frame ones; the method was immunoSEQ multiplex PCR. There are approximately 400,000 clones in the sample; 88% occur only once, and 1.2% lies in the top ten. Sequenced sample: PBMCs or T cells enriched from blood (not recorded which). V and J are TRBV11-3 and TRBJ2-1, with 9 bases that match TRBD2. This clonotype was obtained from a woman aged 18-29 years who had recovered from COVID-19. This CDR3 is CASSALAGATYNEQFF. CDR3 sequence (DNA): TGTGCCAGCAGCGCATTAGCGGGGGCTACCTACAATGAGCAGTTCTTC.